Listed here is a single TCR beta chain. Produced via immunoSEQ multiplex PCR; TCRdb's table is partial and in-frame only. The profile shows 2 million to 2.5 million clones, approximately 94% of them singletons. The data were taken from a study of shared clonotypes between healthy human individuals. Study at large: Researchers assigned three CD4 naive, three CD4 memory, two CD8 naive and one CD8 memory plate to each donor.

V dropped 3 bases and J dropped 5; count of bases not matched to a gene: 10. Per the germline V gene, CDR1 is SNHLY and CDR2 is FYNNEI. The length of the CDR3 is 15 residues. This chain joins TRBV2 and TRBJ2-7, with TRBD1 identical over 7 bases. Material for sequencing was naive CD4+ T cells sorted from blood. Subset: CD45RA+ positively selected. The TCR comes from a young man in good health. CDR3 bases: TGTGCCAGCAGTGAGGAAGGGGGCGGCCTTAACGAGCAGTACTTC. Protein sequence: CASSEEGGGLNEQYF.